Presented here are 6 T cell receptor beta chains from one specimen sequenced in a study of naive and memory T cell subsets (dated by TCRdb to the late 2010s). Library prep was done by UMI-ligation and nested PCR. Reads for this sample came from an Illumina MiSeq. An equimolar mix of two oligonucleotides covering both TRBC1 and TRBC2 was used as the beta constant-region primer. Using fastp trimming at Q25 and MiXCR clonotype assembly, TCRdb reanalyzed the public sequencing data and kept in-frame beta chains. Every CDR3 protein is listed once, alongside the most common genes and DNA of its rows. The sample table shows about 85,000 distinct CDR3 sequences, and around 12% are seen once. Of the sample, approximately 0.84% is held by the ten largest clones. Material: central memory CD4+ T cells from blood. The cell subset or site label corresponds to: central memory, CD45RA- CD27+. These receptors were obtained from a human donor in good health.

This clonotype appeared a few times. The chain couples TRBV20-1 to TRBJ2-7; maybe TRBD2 (5 bases). V lost 6 bases and J 5 bases, leaving 23 bases between the germline ends. The CDR3 consists of 15 residues. CDR1 DFQATT and CDR2 SNEGSKA come from the germline V gene (reference sequence). The CDR3 DNA reads TGCAGTGCATTGGTCCAGCGGAACGTTAGGGACGAGCAGTACTTC. Protein: CSALVQRNVRDEQYF.

Ten or more counts support this clonotype. This chain joins TRBV7-2 and TRBJ2-7, with D perhaps TRBD2 (5 bases). The V end was cut by 7 bases, the J end by 2 bases, with 18 bases between. CDR3 length equals 15 residues. Looked up from germline, CDR1 is SGHTA and CDR2 is FQGNSA. CDR3 in amino acids: CASTPIASPTYEQYF. The CDR3 DNA reads TGTGCCAGCACCCCGATAGCGTCTCCTACCTACGAGCAGTACTTC.

The chain combines TRBV10-3 with TRBJ2-7; D possibly matches TRBD1 or TRBD2 (5 bases each). The CDR3 sequence is 14 residues long. Between the trimmed V and J ends, which lost 4 bases and 5 bases, there was a span of 15 bases. CDR1 and CDR2 (germline): ENHRY, SYGVKD. CDR3 amino acids: CAISGSGTGNEQYF. DNA for the CDR3: TGTGCCATCAGTGGATCCGGGACGGGAAACGAGCAGTACTTC.

This sequence joins TRBV3-1 and TRBJ1-2, with a tentative D call TRBD1 (5 bases). Germline-derived CDR1 and CDR2 are LGHDT and YNNKEL (reference sequence). V was trimmed by 3 bases and J by 1 base, leaving 12 bases between them. The CDR3 totals 15 residues. The CDR3, as DNA: TGTGCCAGCAGCCATCGGCAGGGAATTAACTATGGCTACACCTTC. This gives the protein CASSHRQGINYGYTF.

This clonotype turned up a few times. This chain connects TRBV30 to TRBJ1-5; the D gene is possibly TRBD1 (6 bases). V lost 3 bases to trimming and J lost 4 bases, with 7 bases between them. CDR1 GTSNPN and CDR2 SVGIG come from the germline V gene (reference sequence). This CDR3 has 12 amino acids. The CDR3 region has the DNA TGTGCCTGGAGGAGGGGGAATCAGCCCCAGCATTTT. As protein: CAWRRGNQPQHF.

The CDR3 coding sequence is TGTGCCAGCAGTCCAGACTACTCCTACAATGAGCAGTTCTTC. This gives the protein CASSPDYSYNEQFF. This chain joins TRBV3-1 and TRBJ2-1; D might be TRBD2 (5 bases). Germline V gene lookup returns CDR1 LGHDT and CDR2 YNNKEL (reference sequence). CDR3 length equals 14 residues. V lost 6 bases and J lost 0, with 9 bases in between.